A selection of T cell receptor beta chains follows, all from one sample in a study of shared clonotypes between healthy human individuals. The protocol was immunoSEQ multiplex PCR, while the TCRdb copy is restricted to in-frame clones and leaves out a portion. The sample holds hundreds of thousands of clones, approximately 95% seen once. The source material was naive CD8+ T cells sorted from blood. Receptor source: a woman under 40 in good health. Both conserved end residues are part of each CDR3. A D gene is named only where the DNA matches it firmly.

J,length,V,D,DNA,CDR3
TRBJ2-7,14,TRBV10-2,.,TGCGCCAGCAGTGAGGCGGGGACGACCTACGAGCAGTACTTC,CASSEAGTTYEQYF
TRBJ2-7,15,TRBV5-1,TRBD2,TGCGCCAGCAGCTCCTGGACTAGCGGGAACTACGAGCAGTACTTC,CASSSWTSGNYEQYF
TRBJ1-2,16,TRBV27,.,TGTGCCAGCAGTTTACTATGGGGGGGGACACAAGATGGCTACACCTTC,CASSLLWGGTQDGYTF
TRBJ2-7,14,TRBV19,TRBD2,TGTGCCAGTAGTGGGACTAGCGGCGCCTACGAGCAGTACTTC,CASSGTSGAYEQYF
TRBJ2-2,14,TRBV7-9,.,TGTGCCAGCAGCCATCCGCGAGCTCCCGGGGAGCTGTTTTTT,CASSHPRAPGELFF
TRBJ2-1,15,TRBV27,TRBD1,TGTGCCAGCAGTTTAGGGTCAGGGGGCTCTGGTGAGCAGTTCTTC,CASSLGSGGSGEQFF
TRBJ2-7,16,TRBV13,.,TGTGCCAGCAGCTTTACACGAACTAGCCGGAGCTACGAGCAGTACTTC,CASSFTRTSRSYEQYF
TRBJ2-3,15,TRBV6-4,TRBD2,TGTGCCAGCAGGACTAGCGGGCATAGCACAGATACGCAGTATTTT,CASRTSGHSTDTQYF
TRBJ2-7,12,TRBV7-9,.,TGTGCCAGCAGCCCTATCTCCTACGAGCAGTACTTC,CASSPISYEQYF
TRBJ1-5,13,TRBV19,TRBD1,TGTGCCAGTACTACAGGGGCAGGGCAGCCCCAGCATTTT,CASTTGAGQPQHF
TRBJ2-3,12,TRBV6-1,TRBD2,TGTGCCGGCAGCCCGGGGGGAGATACGCAGTATTTT,CAGSPGGDTQYF
TRBJ1-3,15,TRBV13,TRBD1,TGTGCCAGCAGCGACCGACAGGGGGCTGGAAACACCATATATTTT,CASSDRQGAGNTIYF
TRBJ2-7,15,TRBV27,TRBD1,TGTGCCAGCAGTCACCGGCCGGGACAGAGCTACGAGCAGTACTTC,CASSHRPGQSYEQYF
TRBJ2-7,13,TRBV10-2,.,TGCGCCAGCAGTGACGGCCCCTCCTACGAGCAGTACTTC,CASSDGPSYEQYF
TRBJ2-7,13,TRBV28,TRBD1,TGTGCCAGCACCCCGACAGGGGGCGACGAGCAGTACTTC,CASTPTGGDEQYF
TRBJ2-7,15,TRBV11-2,.,TGTGCCAGCAGCACGCCGGGACTGGCTGCCCACGCGCAGTACTTC,CASSTPGLAAHAQYF
TRBJ2-2,16,TRBV7-9,.,TGTGCCAGCAGCGTCACGCAGGGGGAGGGCACCGGGGAGCTGTTTTTT,CASSVTQGEGTGELFF
TRBJ1-5,12,TRBV5-8,.,TGTGCCAGCAGCTTGGGGGATCAGCCCCAGCATTTT,CASSLGDQPQHF
TRBJ2-7,16,TRBV7-2,.,TGTGCCAGCACTCACCCTTTCGGACCGACTTCCTACGAGCAGTACTTC,CASTHPFGPTSYEQYF
TRBJ2-6,24,TRBV15,.,TGTGCCACCAGCAGAGATTACGGTCTAGGGGGTCAAAGGTGGGTCCGCTCTGGGGCCAACGTCCTGACTTTC,CATSRDYGLGGQRWVRSGANVLTF
TRBJ2-7,15,TRBV4-1,.,TGCGCCAGCAGCCCCGTGGGCTCTAGCTTGTACGAGCAGTACTTC,CASSPVGSSLYEQYF
TRBJ1-2,16,TRBV28,.,TGTGCCAGCAGTAGACATCAGGACCCCCCCCTCTATGGCTACACCTTC,CASSRHQDPPLYGYTF
TRBJ2-3,16,TRBV7-6,TRBD2,TGTGCCAGCAGCCAGTCTAGCGGGAGAAGGGGAGATACGCAGTATTTT,CASSQSSGRRGDTQYF
TRBJ2-7,13,TRBV29-1,TRBD1,TGCAGCGTAGAGGACAGGGGGCGGAACGAGCAGTACTTC,CSVEDRGRNEQYF
TRBJ2-3,15,TRBV6-5,.,TGTGCCAGCAGTGACTATAGCGCCTCCACAGATACGCAGTATTTT,CASSDYSASTDTQYF
TRBJ2-7,14,TRBV27,TRBD2,TGTGCCAGCAGACCCGGGACTAGCGGGATCGAGCAGTACTTC,CASRPGTSGIEQYF
TRBJ2-5,14,TRBV2,TRBD2,TGTGCCAGCAGTGAAAGACTAGCGGGAGAGACCCAGTACTTC,CASSERLAGETQYF
TRBJ1-1,13,TRBV11-2,.,TGTGCCAGCAGCTTAGATGGAATAATCGAAGCTTTCTTT,CASSLDGIIEAFF
TRBJ1-2,14,TRBV10-2,TRBD1,TGCGCCAGCAGGACCCGGACAGGGGGCGATGGCTACACCTTC,CASRTRTGGDGYTF